This T cell receptor (beta chain) came from a study of cytomegalovirus exposure and HLA in healthy donors. Turning to the study itself: About 85 million unique TCRs from HLA-typed donors were held in an early release of data. Study-wide findings and caveats: Later examination showed HLA-associated TCR beta chains had greater clonal expansion than equally common others. Trimming of TCR beta V- and J-genes showed a link, identified in a later analysis, to a missense DCLRE1C variant.

Primers: 60 Vbeta forward and 13 Jbeta reverse. The data were produced by immunoSEQ multiplex PCR, yet TCRdb's version contains in-frame clones alone and is incomplete. The sample comprises around 180,000 clones, approximately 86% of which are singletons, and under 2% rests with the top ten. At collection, donors were nominally healthy, but unrecorded immune exposures were probable. Germline CDR1 reads LGHNA; CDR2 reads YNFKEQ. The length of the CDR3 is 15 residues. The V gene lost 4 bases and the J gene lost 7 bases, with 19 bases spanning the gap. Comments on this clone: Antigen specificity is unknown.

The chain recombines TRBV4-2 with TRBJ1-1, with unresolved D. The sample taken for sequencing was PBMCs. The source is a woman aged 18-29 years in good health and CMV-seronegative. CDR3: CASSPQAAASFEAFF. In DNA form, the CDR3 reads TGTGCCAGCAGCCCACAAGCGGCAGCATCATTTGAAGCTTTCTTT.